Listed here is a single T cell receptor beta chain. What it binds is unknown. Via MiXCR, TCRdb re-called the 5' RACE reads, giving one row per CDR3 protein. The sample shows 400,000 to 500,000 distinct CDR3 sequences, 20% to 25% of them seen only once. This CDR3 region has 19 residues. V lost 5 bases, J lost 1 base, and 8 bases stayed unmatched. The germline CDR1 and CDR2 sequences are SEHNR and FQNEAQ (reference sequence). These data come from a study of T-cell memory formation after mild COVID-19. About the research overall: TCR clusters mostly belonged to single donors. Whole-study findings and limits: Whereas later expanders leaned CD4+, clones contracting day 15 to 85 showed a balanced CD4/CD8 makeup. Cross-reactive memory apparently joined, as some responding clones appeared in pre-infection memory. Among contracting clones, CD4+ were mainly CM/EM and CD8+ enriched in EMRA.

The chain has TRBV7-9 and TRBJ2-2; 15 bases agree with TRBD2. The clonotype was recovered from an adult woman who had mild COVID-19 (a few samples of this study predate the infection). Cell type and time point are not known. Specimen: PBMCs or a T cell subset sorted from them (not recorded which). The CDR3 here is CASSPPAGLAGGNTGELFF. The CDR3 DNA follows: TGTGCCAGCAGCCCCCCGGCGGGACTAGCGGGAGGGAACACCGGGGAGCTGTTTTTT.